These 31 T cell receptor beta chains originate from one sample sequenced in a study of radiation and T cells in renal cell carcinoma. As to time point: blood 2 weeks post-SBRT. Indicated treatment: 15 Gy SBRT to primary tumor, nephrectomy 4 weeks later. Clones were sequenced by immunoSEQ multiplex PCR, and TCRdb holds only the in-frame ones, with some missing. In the table there are 150,000 or so clones, approximately 90% of which are singletons. The source was blood, collected from a patient whose treatment included radiotherapy and nephrectomy. The receptors stem from a woman in her forties or fifties with renal cell carcinoma.

The rearrangement links TRBV6-8 to TRBJ2-5, with TRBD2 identical over 7 bases. Unmatched junction bases numbered 28, after V lost 7 bases and J lost 5 bases. The germline gives CDR1 MNHGY, CDR2 SAAAGT. CDR3 length: 20 residues. Written as DNA, the CDR3 is TGTGCCAGCACCTATATCACGTGGGTGTACCTAGCGGACTTTTGTGAGACCCAGTACTTC. Translating gives CASTYITWVYLADFCETQYF.

This clone was recorded once. The V call is TRBV25-1, the J call TRBJ2-7; possibly TRBD1 for D (6 bases). Trimming left V 6 bases short and J 0 bases short, with 12 bases between. CDR1 is MGHDK and CDR2 is SYGVNS in the germline V gene. The CDR3 extends over 14 amino acids. The CDR3 sequence: CASSGTDSSYEQYF. DNA for the CDR3: TGTGCCAGCAGCGGGACGGACAGCTCCTACGAGCAGTACTTC.

This chain uses TRBV7-2 with TRBJ1-3; the D gene is possibly TRBD1 (6 bases). The CDR3 contains 17 residues. Germline V gives CDR1 SGHTA, CDR2 FQGNSA. V was clipped by 0 bases and J by 0 bases, with 12 bases between them. The DNA for the CDR3 is TGTGCCAGCAGCTTAGCGACAGGACCTCGCTCTGGAAACACCATATATTTT. The encoded protein is CASSLATGPRSGNTIYF. The full variable domain, in which reference TRBV7-2 and TRBJ1-3 provide the parts outside the CDR3, is GAGVSQSPSNKVTEKGKDVELRCDPISGHTALYWYRQSLGQGLEFLIYFQGNSAPDKSGLPSDRFSAERTGGSVSTLTIQRTQQEDSAVYLCASSLATGPRSGNTIYFGEGSWLTVV.

The V call is TRBV7-8, the J call TRBJ2-5; 11 bases are a match to TRBD2. Trimming removed 6 bases from V and 2 bases from J; junction bases left unmatched: 11. CDR1 is SGHVS and CDR2 is FQNEAQ in the germline V gene. This CDR3 comprises 17 residues. This chain's CDR3 is CASSSHLGLAAQETQYF. CDR3 sequence (DNA): TGTGCCAGCAGTAGCCATCTGGGACTAGCGGCACAAGAGACCCAGTACTTC.

The rearrangement uses TRBV7-9 and TRBJ1-2, with D tentatively TRBD1 (5 bases). Between the trimmed V and J ends, which lost 5 bases and 2 bases, there was a span of 18 bases. This CDR3 is built from 16 residues. CDR1 is SEHNR, CDR2 FQNEAQ, per germline (reference sequence). The CDR3 loop reads CASSARQFTMNYGYTF. CDR3 coding DNA: TGTGCCAGCAGCGCCCGACAGTTTACAATGAACTATGGCTACACCTTC.

The genes are TRBV7-3 and TRBJ2-2; TRBD1 agrees at 10 bases. Trimming at V came to 8 bases and at J to 7 bases, leaving 7 bases not matched to a gene. Germline CDR1 is SGHTA and CDR2 is FQGTGA. The CDR3 is made up of 14 amino acids. The CDR3 nucleotides read TGTGCCAGCGGACAGACAGGGGGCATCGGGGAGCTGTTTTTT. Translation: CASGQTGGIGELFF.

This chain uses TRBV9 with TRBJ2-1; 8 bases fit TRBD1. The ends lost 0 bases at V and 7 bases at J; junction bases unmatched: 9. The CDR3 loop spans 16 amino acids. CDR1 is SGDLS, CDR2 YYNGEE, per germline. The CDR3 spells CASSVGYGQGRNEQFF. As DNA, the CDR3 is TGTGCCAGCAGCGTAGGTTACGGACAGGGCAGAAATGAGCAGTTCTTC.

V usage is TRBV2 and J usage is TRBJ1-3; D remains ambiguous. The CDR3 is 13 residues long. V shed 8 bases and J shed 0 bases, with 8 bases lying between them. The germline gives CDR1 SNHLY, CDR2 FYNNEI. CDR3 region: CASCGDSGNTIYF. In nucleotides, the CDR3 is TGTGCCAGCTGTGGAGACTCTGGAAACACCATATATTTT.

The table lists this clone with a count of one. This CDR3 reads CASRRTGILNEQFF. The CDR3 bases are TGTGCCAGCAGACGGACAGGGATCCTCAATGAGCAGTTCTTC. This rearrangement joins TRBV7-9 to TRBJ2-1; 8 nucleotides line up with TRBD1. Losses at the gene ends were 6 bases for V and 6 bases for J; bases not matched to a gene: 7. The CDR3 has 14 amino acids. Germline V CDR1 and CDR2: SEHNR, FQNEAQ (reference sequence). The complete variable domain, with remaining parts taken from reference TRBV7-9 and TRBJ2-1, reads DTGVSQNPRHKITKRGQNVTFRCDPISEHNRLYWYRQTLGQGPEFLTYFQNEAQLEKSRLLSDRFSAERPKGSFSTLEIQRTEQGDSAMYLCASRRTGILNEQFFGPGTRLTVL.

In its sample, this clone was seen once. The chain couples TRBV11-2 to TRBJ1-4; D call uncertain. CDR1 and CDR2 (germline): SGHAT, FQNNGV. Between the trimmed V and J ends, which lost 3 bases and 4 bases, there was a span of 3 bases. The CDR3 sequence is 12 residues long. DNA of the CDR3: TGTGCCAGCAGCTTTAATAATGAAAAACTGTTTTTT. Encoded protein: CASSFNNEKLFF.

CDR3 residues: CASSQDLGQGEETQYF. The CDR3 nucleotides read TGCGCCAGCAGCCAAGATTTAGGCCAGGGTGAGGAGACCCAGTACTTC. The chain uses TRBV4-3 and TRBJ2-5, with D tentatively TRBD1 (5 bases). From germline, CDR1 is LGHNA and CDR2 YSLEER. There are 16 residues in the CDR3. Trimming cost V 0 bases and J 5 bases, with 16 bases left between them.

The CDR3 protein is CASSPPGLKKDTQYF. DNA of the CDR3: TGTGCCAGCAGCCCCCCGGGCTTAAAAAAAGATACGCAGTATTTT. The rearrangement uses TRBV9 and TRBJ2-3; D not resolved. Deletions cut 4 bases from V and 5 bases from J, with 17 bases between. Germline lookup yields CDR1 SGDLS and CDR2 YYNGEE. The CDR3 totals 15 residues.

This clone was recorded once. The chain couples TRBV6-5 to TRBJ1-1, with a possible D match to TRBD1 (6 bases). The length of the CDR3 is 15 residues. Trimming pared 7 bases from V and 1 base from J, leaving 16 bases between. Germline loops: CDR1 MNHEY, CDR2 SVGAGI. In DNA form, the CDR3 reads TGTGCCAGCATTCCGCCGACAGGCTCGAACACTGAAGCTTTCTTT. It codes for CASIPPTGSNTEAFF.

The genes are TRBV21-1 and TRBJ1-4. TRBV21-1 is recorded as a pseudogene. The CDR3 length is 14 residues. As DNA, the CDR3 is TGTGCCAGCAGCAGACCGGGGCTCATGGAAAAACTGTTTTTT. Encoded protein: CASSRPGLMEKLFF.

The sample holds one count of this clone. This rearrangement joins TRBV6-1 to TRBJ1-3; 11 positions match TRBD1. Losses at the gene ends were 2 bases for V and 8 bases for J; bases not matched to a gene: 5. Germline lookup yields CDR1 MNHNS and CDR2 SASEGT. The length of the CDR3 is 15 residues. The CDR3: CASSEMGTGGDTIYF. As DNA, the CDR3 is TGTGCCAGCAGTGAAATGGGGACAGGGGGAGACACCATATATTTT.

The chain joins TRBV4-3 to TRBJ1-2, with D maybe TRBD1 (5 bases). The CDR3 sequence is 15 residues long. Germline V gene lookup returns CDR1 LGHNA and CDR2 YSLEER. V was pared by 1 base and J by 2 bases, with 11 bases between. The CDR3 sequence is CASSQGQQLNYGYTF. For the CDR3, the DNA is TGCGCCAGCAGCCAAGGACAGCAACTCAACTATGGCTACACCTTC.

Only one count was recorded for this clone. This chain links TRBV6-1 with TRBJ2-5; TRBD2 is a possible D gene (5 bases). The CDR3 runs 15 residues. The germline V gene has CDR1 MNHNS and CDR2 SASEGT. V lost 3 bases, J lost 7 bases, and 18 bases lay in between. CDR3 sequence (DNA): TGTGCCAGCAGTGAGGGAATCCCCGGGATCGTGACCCAGTACTTC. The encoded protein is CASSEGIPGIVTQYF.

The chain has TRBV30 and TRBJ2-5, with D hard to call. The germline V gene has CDR1 GTSNPN and CDR2 SVGIG (reference sequence). The V and J ends lost 0 bases and 1 base respectively, with 6 bases between them. The CDR3 spans 13 residues. This CDR3 reads CAWSVGFQETQYF. As DNA, the CDR3 is TGTGCCTGGAGTGTAGGGTTCCAAGAGACCCAGTACTTC. Full variable domain (outside the CDR3, taken from reference TRBV30 and TRBJ2-5): SQTIHQWPATLVQPVGSPLSLECTVEGTSNPNLYWYRQAAGRGLQLLFYSVGIGQISSEVPQNLSASRPQDRQFILSSKKLLLSDSGFYLCAWSVGFQETQYFGPGTRLLVL.

The chain uses TRBV5-5 and TRBJ2-3; D gene uncertain. The V end lost 4 bases, the J end lost 6 bases, and 9 bases lay between the germline ends. This CDR3 has 12 amino acids. Germline values: CDR1 SGHKS, CDR2 YYEKEE (reference sequence). The CDR3 spells CASSPRVDTQYF. The CDR3 region has the DNA TGTGCCAGCAGCCCCCGGGTGGATACGCAGTATTTT. The full variable domain, with the rest looked up from reference TRBV5-5 and TRBJ2-3, is DAGVTQSPTHLIKTRGQQVTLRCSPISGHKSVSWYQQVLGQGPQFIFQYYEKEERGRGNFPDRFSARQFPNYSSELNVNALLLGDSALYLCASSPRVDTQYFGPGTRLTVL.

This chain connects TRBV6-1 to TRBJ1-6; D remains unclear. Trimming stripped 11 bases from V and 2 bases from J, with 10 bases between. In germline, CDR1 is MNHNS, CDR2 SASEGT. This CDR3 is built from 13 residues. The CDR3 here is CAGKGAYNSPLHF. The CDR3, as DNA: TGTGCCGGAAAGGGTGCCTATAATTCACCCCTCCACTTT.

This chain connects TRBV19 to TRBJ2-3; D not resolved. Trimming shortened V by 3 bases and J by 4 bases, and 8 bases separated the two germline ends. Germline lookup yields CDR1 LNHDA and CDR2 SQIVND (reference sequence). The length of the CDR3 is 13 residues. The chain's CDR3 is CASSINAADTQYF. The DNA for the CDR3 is TGTGCCAGTAGTATTAATGCTGCAGATACGCAGTATTTT.

The V call is TRBV5-1, the J call TRBJ2-5; weak D call: TRBD2 (7 bases). The ends were cut back, 3 bases at V and 4 bases at J, with 19 bases in the middle. From germline, CDR1 is SGHRS and CDR2 YFSETQ. CDR3 length: 16 residues. The CDR3 bases are TGCGCCAGCAGCTCCCGCCCCGGGGGGCCGGGAGAGACCCAGTACTTC. Encoded protein: CASSSRPGGPGETQYF.

The chain uses TRBV5-1 and TRBJ2-4, with D unclear. Germline V CDR1 and CDR2: SGHRS, YFSETQ. CDR3 length: 14 amino acids. The V gene lost 4 bases and the J gene lost 7 bases, with 15 bases spanning the gap. This chain's CDR3 is CASSPAVGANIQYF. DNA of the CDR3: TGCGCCAGCAGCCCGGCCGTAGGAGCCAACATTCAGTACTTC.

This clone was counted between two and nine times. This sequence joins TRBV4-1 and TRBJ1-6; D is unclear. Trimming took 4 bases from V and 5 from J, leaving 15 bases between them. The CDR3 length is 16 residues. Per germline, CDR1 MGHRA and CDR2 YSYEKL. The CDR3 DNA sequence: TGCGCCAGCAGCCTCGACTCTCTGGGGAATAATTCACCCCTCCACTTT. Its translation: CASSLDSLGNNSPLHF.

The chain is built from TRBV6-1 and TRBJ2-2; 9 nucleotides align to TRBD1. Germline assignment: CDR1 MNHNS and CDR2 SASEGT. V was clipped by 3 bases and J by 0 bases; unmatched bases: 2. The CDR3 is 16 residues long. This CDR3 reads CASSETGGSNTGELFF. The CDR3 DNA follows: TGTGCCAGCAGTGAGACAGGGGGATCGAACACCGGGGAGCTGTTTTTT.

V is TRBV6-1 and J is TRBJ1-3; the D is unclear. The CDR3 is made up of 15 amino acids. V was pared by 4 bases and J by 2 bases, with 12 bases between. Germline-derived CDR1 and CDR2 are MNHNS and SASEGT. CDR3 protein: CASSVESLAGNTIYF. In nucleotides, the CDR3 is TGTGCCAGCAGTGTCGAGAGTTTGGCTGGAAACACCATATATTTT.

This sequence joins TRBV7-2 and TRBJ2-7; 7 nucleotides line up with TRBD2. Germline assignment: CDR1 SGHTA and CDR2 FQGNSA. The J segment lost 1 base and the V segment lost 3 bases, leaving 3 bases of the junction unmatched. There are 14 residues in the CDR3. In nucleotides, the CDR3 is TGTGCCAGCAGCTTTAGCGGGTCTTCCTACGAGCAGTACTTC. It encodes CASSFSGSSYEQYF.

The V and J genes are TRBV5-4 and TRBJ2-2; 16 nucleotides match TRBD2. J lost 4 bases, V lost 4 bases, and 4 bases had no gene match. This CDR3 spans 17 amino acids. Germline CDR1 SGHNT, CDR2 YYREEE (reference sequence). The CDR3 loop is CASSPGLAGGSTGELFF. Here the CDR3 DNA reads TGTGCCAGCAGCCCGGGACTAGCGGGGGGGAGCACCGGGGAGCTGTTTTTT.

The chain is built from TRBV21-1 and TRBJ1-1. TRBV21-1 is a listed pseudogene. This CDR3 has 13 amino acids. The CDR3 coding sequence is TGTGCCAGCAACGGAGGTTGGGTCTCTGAAGCTTTCTTT. This encodes CASNGGWVSEAFF.

CDR3 residues: CASSERQGRGNTIYF. The CDR3 bases are TGTGCCAGCAGTGAAAGACAGGGAAGAGGAAACACCATATATTTT. The V and J genes are TRBV6-1 and TRBJ1-3; 7 nucleotides agree with TRBD1. This CDR3 comprises 15 residues. The germline CDR1 and CDR2 sequences are MNHNS and SASEGT. V dropped 2 bases and J dropped 4; count of bases not matched to a gene: 5.

The genes are TRBV11-3 and TRBJ2-3; 8 bases are a match to TRBD1. The CDR3 sequence is 14 residues long. The germline gives CDR1 SGHNT, CDR2 YENEEA. The V and J ends lost 4 bases and 3 bases, in that order; junction bases with no gene match: 3. CDR3 coding DNA: TGTGCCAGCAGCTCCGGACAGGGAACAGATACGCAGTATTTT. This encodes CASSSGQGTDTQYF.